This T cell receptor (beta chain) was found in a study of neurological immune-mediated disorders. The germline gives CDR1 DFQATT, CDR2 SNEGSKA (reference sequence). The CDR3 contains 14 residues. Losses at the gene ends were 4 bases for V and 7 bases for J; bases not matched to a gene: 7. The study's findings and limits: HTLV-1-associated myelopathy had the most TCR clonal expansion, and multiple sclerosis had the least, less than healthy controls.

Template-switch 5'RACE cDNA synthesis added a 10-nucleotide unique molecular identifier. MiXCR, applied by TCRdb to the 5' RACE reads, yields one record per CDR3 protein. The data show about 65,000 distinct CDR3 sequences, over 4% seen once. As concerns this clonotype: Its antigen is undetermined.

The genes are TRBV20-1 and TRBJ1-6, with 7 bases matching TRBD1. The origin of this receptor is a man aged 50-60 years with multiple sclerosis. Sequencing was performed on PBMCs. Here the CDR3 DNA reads TGCAGTGCTATACAACAGGGGACCAATTCACCCCTCCACTTT. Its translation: CSAIQQGTNSPLHF.